The sequence of this TCR beta chain was determined in a study of tumor-infiltrating lymphocytes in primary liver carcinoma. The source of the blood RNA was unsorted whole blood, and germline DNA was extracted as well. Enrolled patients were chronically infected with HBV and treatment-naive. The investigators made TCR beta cDNA from roughly 460 ng total RNA, using a constant-region primer. Slightly modified ARM-PCR, run as three nested multiplex PCR rounds, produced the TCR beta libraries. Researchers ran the first two PCR rounds for 10 cycles each with TRBV1-TRBV30 forward primers and a C-beta reverse primer. TCRdb reprocessed the multiplex PCR reads with MiXCR, giving one entry per CDR3 protein. The sample has hundreds of thousands of distinct CDR3 sequences, around three fifths seen once; the top ten hold over 15%. The CDR3 runs to 17 residues. V gave up 0 bases and J gave up 2 bases; unmatched junction bases: 9.

The receptor was isolated from a woman in her 30s with primary liver carcinoma and hepatitis B virus infection. This chain joins TRBV12-3 or TRBV12-4 and TRBJ2-5, with 7 positions matching TRBD1. The sequencing sample was made of peripheral blood. The CDR3 protein is CASSLAGGSPHQETQYF. The CDR3 region has the DNA TGTGCCAGCAGTTTAGCAGGGGGCTCCCCTCATCAAGAGACCCAGTACTTC.